This TCR beta chain derives from a study of PD-1 blockade in mismatch repair-deficient tumors. Method: immunoSEQ multiplex PCR; TCRdb's copy keeps in-frame clones and lacks some. The repertoire holds about 120,000 clones, roughly 90% seen once, with 10% to 15% in the top ten. CDR1 is SQVTM and CDR2 is ANQGSEA in the germline V gene. The CDR3 contains 15 residues. V lost 0 bases and J 9 bases, leaving 18 bases between the germline ends. Every patient had mismatch repair deficiency by PCR or immunohistochemistry. The chain links TRBV29-1 to TRBJ2-1; D possibly corresponds to TRBD2 (5 bases). The TCR was taken from an adult with mismatch repair-deficient cancer. The sample here was peripheral blood, taken approximately 69 weeks after starting pembrolizumab. The CDR3 nucleotides read TGCAGCGTTGAAGAAGTCCGGGAAGGCGACGGTGAGCAGTTCTTC. This translates into CSVEEVREGDGEQFF.